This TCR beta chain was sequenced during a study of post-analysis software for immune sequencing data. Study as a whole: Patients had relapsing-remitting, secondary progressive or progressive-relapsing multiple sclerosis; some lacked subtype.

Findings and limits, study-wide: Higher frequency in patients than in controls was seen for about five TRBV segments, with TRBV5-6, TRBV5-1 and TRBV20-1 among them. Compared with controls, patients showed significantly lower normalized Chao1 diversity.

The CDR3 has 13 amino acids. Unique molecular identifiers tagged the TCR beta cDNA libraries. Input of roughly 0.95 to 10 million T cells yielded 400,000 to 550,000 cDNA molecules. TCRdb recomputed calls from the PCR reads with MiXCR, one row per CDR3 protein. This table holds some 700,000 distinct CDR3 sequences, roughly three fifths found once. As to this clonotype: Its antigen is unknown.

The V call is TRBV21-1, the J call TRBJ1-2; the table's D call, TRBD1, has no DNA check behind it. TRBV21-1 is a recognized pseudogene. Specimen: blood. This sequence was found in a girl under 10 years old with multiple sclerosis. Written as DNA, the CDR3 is TGTACCAGAACAGGACAGGGGGCGAGGGGCTACACCTTC. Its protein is CTRTGQGARGYTF.